These 5 T cell receptor beta chains were all obtained from the same sample, sequenced in a study of prognosis after radiotherapy for stage I lung cancer. Amplification of the TCR beta CDR3 (from genomic DNA) was done by two-round multiplex PCR. The use of primers specific to each TRBV and TRBJ gene characterized first-round PCR. Each CDR3 protein gets one entry after TCRdb re-called the multiplex PCR reads with MiXCR. The sample includes about 27,000 distinct CDR3 sequences, 35% to 55% of them seen just once. The sequences come from PBMCs, collected before or after stereotactic body radiation therapy (not recorded which). These receptors originate from a donor over 45 with non-small cell lung cancer.

V is TRBV6-2 or TRBV6-3 and J is TRBJ1-5; D is unresolved. Trimming took off 6 bases at V and 3 bases at J, with 15 bases between the two ends. CDR1 is MNHEY and CDR2 is SVGEGT in the germline V gene. The CDR3 consists of 15 residues. CDR3 protein: CASSPTWINNQPQHF. DNA for the CDR3: TGTGCCAGCAGCCCCACATGGATTAACAATCAGCCCCAGCATTTT.

By frequency in the sample, this clonotype is medium-sized (0.01 to 0.1%). This chain connects TRBV6-8 to TRBJ1-1; possibly TRBD1 for D (5 bases). Germline V gene sequence: CDR1 MNHGY, CDR2 SAAAGT. The CDR3 has 11 residues. With 6 bases removed from V and 10 bases from J, the gap between germline ends came to 12 bases. The CDR3 is CASSLGPAAFF. The CDR3 DNA sequence: TGTGCCAGCAGCCTGGGGCCTGCAGCTTTCTTT.

This chain links TRBV6-5 with TRBJ1-1, with D perhaps TRBD1 (6 bases). The length of the CDR3 is 14 residues. The germline CDR1 and CDR2 sequences are MNHEY and SVGAGI. V gave up 4 bases and J gave up 9 bases, with 18 bases separating them. CDR3 DNA: TGTGCCAGCAGTTCCCCCCAGGGGAAGGAAAAAGCTTTCTTT. Protein sequence: CASSSPQGKEKAFF.

As concerns this clonotype: A far bigger clonotype differs at one base, so this is likely a read error. The V call is TRBV6-4, the J call TRBJ2-1; TRBD2 aligns across 7 bases. This CDR3 contains 15 residues. Germline V gene sequence: CDR1 MRHNA, CDR2 SNTAGT. CDR3 residues: CASSLRLAGYNEKFF. CDR3 nucleotide sequence: TGTGCCAGCAGTCTGCGACTAGCAGGCTACAATGAGAAGTTCTTC.

This clonotype was observed a single time. V is TRBV2 and J is TRBJ1-2; 12 positions agree with TRBD1. In germline, CDR1 is SNHLY, CDR2 FYNNEI. The CDR3 loop spans 13 amino acids. The junction had 6 bases not matched to a gene; V was cut back by 10 bases and J by 6 bases. Here the CDR3 DNA reads TGTGCCACCTCCGGGACAGGGGGCGATGGCTACACCTTC. Protein sequence: CATSGTGGDGYTF.